This T cell receptor beta chain appears in the sequencing data of a study of neurological immune-mediated disorders. Regarding this clonotype: The antigen remains unidentified.

The time point is: longitudinal time-point 3. From 2 million PBMCs stored at -80 C, the unsorted libraries were generated. The cDNA was produced through 5'RACE with 10-nucleotide random UMIs. TCRdb fed the 5' RACE reads into MiXCR, producing one record per CDR3 protein. The sample has approximately 100,000 distinct CDR3 sequences, 9.5% to 14% seen once; the top ten hold about 3%. Study-wide results and caveats: The greatest TCR clonal expansion appeared in HTLV-1-associated myelopathy and the smallest, falling below healthy controls, in multiple sclerosis. Across subjects, expanded clones had no CDR3 amino acid sequences in common, pointing to private repertoires in all groups.

The CDR3 has 14 residues. Looked up from germline, CDR1 is SGHKS and CDR2 is YYEKEE (reference sequence). Trimming took off 0 bases at V and 7 bases at J, with 14 bases between the two ends. The chain has TRBV5-5 and TRBJ2-7; perhaps TRBD2 as D (6 bases). The sequence came from a female donor with HTLV-1-associated myelopathy (HAM/TSP). Sequenced material: PBMCs. This CDR3 is CASSLVGAEGEQYF. CDR3 DNA sequence: TGTGCCAGCAGCTTGGTAGGGGCGGAGGGTGAGCAGTACTTC.